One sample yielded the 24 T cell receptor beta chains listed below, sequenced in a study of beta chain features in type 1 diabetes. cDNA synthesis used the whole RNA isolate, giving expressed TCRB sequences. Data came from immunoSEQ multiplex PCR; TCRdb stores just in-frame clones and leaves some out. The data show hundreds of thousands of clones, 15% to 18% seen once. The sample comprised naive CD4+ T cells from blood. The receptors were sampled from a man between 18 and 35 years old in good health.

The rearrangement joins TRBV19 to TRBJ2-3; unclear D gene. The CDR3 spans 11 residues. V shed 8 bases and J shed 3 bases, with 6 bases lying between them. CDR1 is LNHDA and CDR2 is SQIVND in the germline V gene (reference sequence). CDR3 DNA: TGTGCCAGTGCTCTGACAGATACGCAGTATTTT. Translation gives CASALTDTQYF. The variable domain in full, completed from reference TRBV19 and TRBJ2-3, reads DGGITQSPKYLFRKEGQNVTLSCEQNLNHDAMYWYRQDPGQGLRLIYYSQIVNDFQKGDIAEGYSVSREKKESFPLTVTSAQKNPTAFYLCASALTDTQYFGPGTRLTVL.

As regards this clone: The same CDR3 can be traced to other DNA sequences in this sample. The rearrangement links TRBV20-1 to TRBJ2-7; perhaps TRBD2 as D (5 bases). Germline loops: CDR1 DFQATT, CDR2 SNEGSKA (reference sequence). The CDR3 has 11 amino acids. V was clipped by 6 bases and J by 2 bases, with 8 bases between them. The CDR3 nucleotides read TGCAGTGCAACCGGGACCTACGAGCAGTACTTC. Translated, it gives CSATGTYEQYF.

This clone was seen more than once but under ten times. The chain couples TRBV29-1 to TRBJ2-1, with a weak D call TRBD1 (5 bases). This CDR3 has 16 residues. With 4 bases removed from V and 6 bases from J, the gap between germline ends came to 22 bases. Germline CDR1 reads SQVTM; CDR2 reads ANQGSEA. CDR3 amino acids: CSVAHGRQGTGNEQFF. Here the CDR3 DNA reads TGCAGCGTTGCGCACGGGCGTCAGGGAACCGGCAATGAGCAGTTCTTC.

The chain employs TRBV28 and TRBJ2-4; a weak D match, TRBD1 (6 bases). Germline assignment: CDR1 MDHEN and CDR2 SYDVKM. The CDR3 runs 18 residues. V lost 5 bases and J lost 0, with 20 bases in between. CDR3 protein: CASSIRQAPAKAKNIQYF. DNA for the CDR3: TGTGCCAGCAGTATTCGACAGGCCCCGGCAAAAGCCAAAAACATTCAGTACTTC.

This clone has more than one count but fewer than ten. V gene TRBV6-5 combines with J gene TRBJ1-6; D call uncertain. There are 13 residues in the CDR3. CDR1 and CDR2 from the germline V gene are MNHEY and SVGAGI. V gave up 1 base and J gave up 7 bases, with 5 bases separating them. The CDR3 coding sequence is TGTGCCAGCAGTTACTTAGGGAATTCACCCCTCCACTTT. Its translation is CASSYLGNSPLHF.

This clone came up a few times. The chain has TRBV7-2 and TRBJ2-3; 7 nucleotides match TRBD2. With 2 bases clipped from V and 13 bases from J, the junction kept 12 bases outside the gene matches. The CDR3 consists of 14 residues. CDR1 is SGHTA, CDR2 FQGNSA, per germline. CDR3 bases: TGTGCCAGCAGCTTAAAGGAGCCGGGGGGTAGGAAGTATTTT. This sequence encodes CASSLKEPGGRKYF.

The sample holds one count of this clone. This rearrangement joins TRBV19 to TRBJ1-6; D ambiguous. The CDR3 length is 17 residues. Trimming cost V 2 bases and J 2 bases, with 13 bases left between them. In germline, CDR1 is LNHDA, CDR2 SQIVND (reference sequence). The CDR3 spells CASSILSSSTYNSPLHF. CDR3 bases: TGTGCCAGTAGTATACTCAGTTCGAGCACCTATAATTCACCCCTCCACTTT.

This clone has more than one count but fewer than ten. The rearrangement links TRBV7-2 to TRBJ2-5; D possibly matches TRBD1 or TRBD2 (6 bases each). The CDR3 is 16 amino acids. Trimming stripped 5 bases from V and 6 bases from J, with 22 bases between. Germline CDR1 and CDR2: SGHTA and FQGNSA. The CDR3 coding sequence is TGTGCCAGCAGCCCCCCGGGTTATGGGGGGCTCAAGACCCAGTACTTC. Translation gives CASSPPGYGGLKTQYF.

The CDR3 DNA follows: TGTGCCATCAGAGTAGCGGGAGGACTTGTAGATACGCAGTATTTT. This encodes CAIRVAGGLVDTQYF. The chain joins TRBV10-3 to TRBJ2-3; 10 bases match TRBD2. The germline CDR1 and CDR2 sequences are ENHRY and SYGVKD. J gave up 5 bases and V 6 bases, and 8 bases lay outside the gene matches. The CDR3 is made up of 15 amino acids.

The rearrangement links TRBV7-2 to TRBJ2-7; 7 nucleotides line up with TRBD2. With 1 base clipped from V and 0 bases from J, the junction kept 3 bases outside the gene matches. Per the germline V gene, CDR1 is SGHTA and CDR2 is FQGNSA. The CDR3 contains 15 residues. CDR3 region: CASSLVRGYSYEQYF. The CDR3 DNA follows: TGTGCCAGCAGCTTAGTGCGGGGGTACTCCTACGAGCAGTACTTC.

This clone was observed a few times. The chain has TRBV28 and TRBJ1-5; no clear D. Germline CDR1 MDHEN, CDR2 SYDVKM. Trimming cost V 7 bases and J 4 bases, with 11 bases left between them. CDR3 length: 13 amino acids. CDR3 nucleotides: TGTGCCAGCACTCACCGGGGTAATCAGCCCCAGCATTTT. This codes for CASTHRGNQPQHF.

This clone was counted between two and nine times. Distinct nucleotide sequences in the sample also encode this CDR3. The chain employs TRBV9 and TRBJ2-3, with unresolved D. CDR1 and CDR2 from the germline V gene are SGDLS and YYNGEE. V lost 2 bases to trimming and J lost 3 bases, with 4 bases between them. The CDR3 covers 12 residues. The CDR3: CASSVLTDTQYF. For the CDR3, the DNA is TGTGCCAGCAGCGTCCTAACAGATACGCAGTATTTT.

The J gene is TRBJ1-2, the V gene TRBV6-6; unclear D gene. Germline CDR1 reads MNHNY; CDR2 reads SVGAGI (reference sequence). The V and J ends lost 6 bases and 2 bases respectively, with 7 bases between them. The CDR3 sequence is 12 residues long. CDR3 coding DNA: TGTGCCAGCAGGACGGAGAACTATGGCTACACCTTC. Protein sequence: CASRTENYGYTF.

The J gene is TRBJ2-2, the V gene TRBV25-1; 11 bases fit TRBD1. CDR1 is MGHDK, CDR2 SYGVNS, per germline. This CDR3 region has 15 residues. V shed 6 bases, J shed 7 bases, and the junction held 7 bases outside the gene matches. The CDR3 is CASREDRGLDGELFF. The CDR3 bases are TGTGCCAGCAGGGAGGACAGGGGGCTGGACGGGGAGCTGTTTTTT.

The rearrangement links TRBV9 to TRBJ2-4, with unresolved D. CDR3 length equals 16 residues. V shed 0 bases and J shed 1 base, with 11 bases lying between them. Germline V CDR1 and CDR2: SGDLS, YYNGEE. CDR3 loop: CASSVGIQAAKNIQYF. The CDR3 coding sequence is TGTGCCAGCAGCGTAGGGATCCAGGCTGCCAAAAACATTCAGTACTTC.

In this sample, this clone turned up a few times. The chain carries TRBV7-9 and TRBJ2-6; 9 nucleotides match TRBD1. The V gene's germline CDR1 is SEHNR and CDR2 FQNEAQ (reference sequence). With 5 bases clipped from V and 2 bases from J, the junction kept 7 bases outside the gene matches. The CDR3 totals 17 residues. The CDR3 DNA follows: TGTGCCAGCAGCACCTACAGGGGGCCCCCTGGGGCCAACGTCCTGACTTTC. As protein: CASSTYRGPPGANVLTF.

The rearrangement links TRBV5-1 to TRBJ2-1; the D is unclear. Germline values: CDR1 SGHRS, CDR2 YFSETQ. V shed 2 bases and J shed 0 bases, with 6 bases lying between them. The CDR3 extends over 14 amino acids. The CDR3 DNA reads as TGCGCCAGCAGCTTCCAGCCCTCCTACAATGAGCAGTTCTTC. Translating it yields CASSFQPSYNEQFF.

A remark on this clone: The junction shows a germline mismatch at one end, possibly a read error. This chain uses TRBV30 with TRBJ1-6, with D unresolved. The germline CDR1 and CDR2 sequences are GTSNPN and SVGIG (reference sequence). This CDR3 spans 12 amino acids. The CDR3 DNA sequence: TGTGCCGGGAGCTCCTATAATTCACCCCTCCACTTT. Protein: CAGSSYNSPLHF.

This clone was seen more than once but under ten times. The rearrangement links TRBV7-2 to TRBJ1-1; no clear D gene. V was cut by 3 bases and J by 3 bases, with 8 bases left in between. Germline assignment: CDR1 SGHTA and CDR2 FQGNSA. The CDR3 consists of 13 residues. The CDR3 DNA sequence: TGTGCCAGCAGCTTGCGACTCGACACTGAAGCTTTCTTT. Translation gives CASSLRLDTEAFF. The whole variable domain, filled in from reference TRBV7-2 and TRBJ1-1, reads GAGVSQSPSNKVTEKGKDVELRCDPISGHTALYWYRQSLGQGLEFLIYFQGNSAPDKSGLPSDRFSAERTGGSVSTLTIQRTQQEDSAVYLCASSLRLDTEAFFGQGTRLTVV.

The CDR3 loop is CASSPLGVRYNEQFF. The DNA for the CDR3 is TGTGCCAGCAGCCCCTTGGGCGTTCGCTACAATGAGCAGTTCTTC. The chain recombines TRBV7-2 with TRBJ2-1; unclear D gene. CDR1 is SGHTA, CDR2 FQGNSA, per germline. The V end was cut by 5 bases, the J end by 3 bases, with 14 bases between. This CDR3 has 15 residues.

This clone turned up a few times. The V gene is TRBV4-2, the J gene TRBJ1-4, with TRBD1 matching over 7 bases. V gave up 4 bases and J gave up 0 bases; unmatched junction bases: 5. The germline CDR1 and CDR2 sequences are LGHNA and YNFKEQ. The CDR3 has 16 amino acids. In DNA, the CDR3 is TGTGCCAGCAGCCGGTGGACAGGATCAACTAATGAAAAACTGTTTTTT. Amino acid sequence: CASSRWTGSTNEKLFF.

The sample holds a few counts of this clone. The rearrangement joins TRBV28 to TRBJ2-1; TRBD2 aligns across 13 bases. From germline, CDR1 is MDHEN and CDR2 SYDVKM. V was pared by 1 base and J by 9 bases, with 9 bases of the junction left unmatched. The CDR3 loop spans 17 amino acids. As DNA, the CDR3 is TGTGCCAGCAGTTTATCCGGACTAGCGGGAGAGGCGGTTGAGCAGTTCTTC. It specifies CASSLSGLAGEAVEQFF.

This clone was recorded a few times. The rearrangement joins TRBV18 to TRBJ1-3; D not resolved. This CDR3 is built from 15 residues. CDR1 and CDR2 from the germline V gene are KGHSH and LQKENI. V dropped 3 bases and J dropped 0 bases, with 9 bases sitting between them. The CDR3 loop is CASSPFTGSGNTIYF. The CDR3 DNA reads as TGTGCCAGCTCACCCTTCACGGGCTCTGGAAACACCATATATTTT.

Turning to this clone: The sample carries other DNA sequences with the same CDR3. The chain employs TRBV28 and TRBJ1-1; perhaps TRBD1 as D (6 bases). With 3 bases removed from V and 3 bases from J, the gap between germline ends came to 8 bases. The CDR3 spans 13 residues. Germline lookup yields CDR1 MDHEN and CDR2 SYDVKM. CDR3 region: CASSLRGDTEAFF. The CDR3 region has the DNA TGTGCCAGCAGTTTGAGGGGGGACACTGAAGCTTTCTTT.